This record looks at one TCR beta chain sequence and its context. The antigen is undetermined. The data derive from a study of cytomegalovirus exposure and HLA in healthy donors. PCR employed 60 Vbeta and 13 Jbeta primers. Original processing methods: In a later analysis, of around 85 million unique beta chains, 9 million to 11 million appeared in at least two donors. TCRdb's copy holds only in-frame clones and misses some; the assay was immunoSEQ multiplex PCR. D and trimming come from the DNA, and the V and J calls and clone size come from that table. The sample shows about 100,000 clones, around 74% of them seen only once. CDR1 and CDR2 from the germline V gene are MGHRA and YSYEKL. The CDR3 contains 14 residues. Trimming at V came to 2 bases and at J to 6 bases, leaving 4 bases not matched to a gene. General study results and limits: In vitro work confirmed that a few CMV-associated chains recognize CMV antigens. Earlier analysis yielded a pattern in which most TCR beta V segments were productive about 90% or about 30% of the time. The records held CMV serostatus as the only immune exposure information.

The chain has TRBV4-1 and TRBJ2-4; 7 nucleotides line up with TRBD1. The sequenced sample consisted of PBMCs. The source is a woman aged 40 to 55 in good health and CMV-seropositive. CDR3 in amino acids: CASSQTGQRNIQYF. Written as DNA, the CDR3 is TGCGCCAGCAGCCAAACGGGACAGAGAAACATTCAGTACTTC.